This T cell receptor (beta chain) is from a study of siplizumab effects on memory and regulatory T cells. TCRdb's copy holds only in-frame clones and misses some; the assay was immunoSEQ multiplex PCR. The sample yields about 110,000 clones, 80% to 95% seen once. Sequencing used CD4+ T cells sorted from blood. This clonotype was obtained from a human donor in good health.

CDR3 in amino acids: CASLVSGLPSDTQYF. The CDR3 DNA is TGTGCCAGCTTAGTTAGCGGGCTTCCCTCAGATACGCAGTATTTT. The V call is TRBV7-3, the J call TRBJ2-3, with TRBD2 identical over 7 bases. Germline assignment: CDR1 SGHTA and CDR2 FQGTGA. The CDR3 consists of 15 residues. Trimming at V came to 8 bases and at J to 4 bases, leaving 12 bases not matched to a gene.